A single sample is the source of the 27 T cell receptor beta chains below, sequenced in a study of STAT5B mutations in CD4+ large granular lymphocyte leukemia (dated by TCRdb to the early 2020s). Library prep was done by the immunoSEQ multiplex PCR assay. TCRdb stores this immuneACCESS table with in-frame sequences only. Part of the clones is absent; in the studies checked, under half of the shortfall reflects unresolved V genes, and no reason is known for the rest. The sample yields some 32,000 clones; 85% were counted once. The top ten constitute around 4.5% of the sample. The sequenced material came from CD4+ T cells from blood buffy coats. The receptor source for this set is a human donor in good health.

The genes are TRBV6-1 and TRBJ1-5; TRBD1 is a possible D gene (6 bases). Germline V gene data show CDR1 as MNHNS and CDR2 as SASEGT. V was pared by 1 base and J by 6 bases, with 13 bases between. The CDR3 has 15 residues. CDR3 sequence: CASSEGWGLVQPQHF. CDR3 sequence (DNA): TGTGCCAGCAGTGAAGGGTGGGGGCTGGTTCAGCCCCAGCATTTT.

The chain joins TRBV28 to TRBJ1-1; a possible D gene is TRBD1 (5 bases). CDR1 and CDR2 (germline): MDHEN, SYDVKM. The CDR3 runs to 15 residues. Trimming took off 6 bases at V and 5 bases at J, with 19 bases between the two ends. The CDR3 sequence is CASSLLGVVETEAFF. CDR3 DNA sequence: TGTGCCAGCAGCCTTCTGGGGGTAGTTGAAACTGAAGCTTTCTTT.

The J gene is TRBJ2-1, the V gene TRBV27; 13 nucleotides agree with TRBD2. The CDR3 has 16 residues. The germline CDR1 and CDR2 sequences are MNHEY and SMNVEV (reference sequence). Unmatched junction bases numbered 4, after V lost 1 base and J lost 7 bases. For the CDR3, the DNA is TGTGCCAGCAGTTTATGGACTAGCGGGAGACCAAATGAGCAGTTCTTC. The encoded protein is CASSLWTSGRPNEQFF.

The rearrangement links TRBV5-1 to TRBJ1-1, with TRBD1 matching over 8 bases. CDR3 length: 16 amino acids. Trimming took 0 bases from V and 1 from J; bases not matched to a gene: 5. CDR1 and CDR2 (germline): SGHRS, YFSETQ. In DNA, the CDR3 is TGCGCCAGCAGCTTGGGGGTGACAGGGGCGAACACTGAAGCTTTCTTT. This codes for CASSLGVTGANTEAFF.

CDR3 protein: CASSRLAGLTDTQYF. The CDR3 DNA is TGTGCCAGCAGCAGACTAGCGGGCCTCACAGATACGCAGTATTTT. The V call is TRBV5-4, the J call TRBJ2-3; TRBD2 aligns across 10 bases. CDR3 length: 15 amino acids. In germline, CDR1 is SGHNT, CDR2 YYREEE (reference sequence). The V and J ends lost 4 bases and 2 bases, in that order; junction bases with no gene match: 4.

The chain's CDR3 is CASQGQGDSPLHF. CDR3 DNA: TGTGCCAGCCAAGGACAGGGAGATTCACCCCTCCACTTT. The chain uses TRBV27 and TRBJ1-6, with 8 bases that match TRBD1. Germline V gene sequence: CDR1 MNHEY, CDR2 SMNVEV (reference sequence). The V and J ends lost 8 bases and 8 bases, in that order; junction bases with no gene match: 5. This CDR3 has 13 amino acids.

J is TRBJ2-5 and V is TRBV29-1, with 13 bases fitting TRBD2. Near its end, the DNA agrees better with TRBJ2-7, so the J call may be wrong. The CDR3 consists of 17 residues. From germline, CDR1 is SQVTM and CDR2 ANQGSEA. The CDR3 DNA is TGCAGCGCCCGGATAAAGCCGGGACTAGCGGGGACCTACGAGCAGTACTTC. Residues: CSARIKPGLAGTYEQYF.

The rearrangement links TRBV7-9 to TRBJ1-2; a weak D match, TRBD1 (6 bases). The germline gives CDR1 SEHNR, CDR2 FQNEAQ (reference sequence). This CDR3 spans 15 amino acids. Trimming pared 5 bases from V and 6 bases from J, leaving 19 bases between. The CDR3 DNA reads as TGTGCCAGCAGCCAATTCAGGACAGAAGGTCATGGCTACACCTTC. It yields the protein CASSQFRTEGHGYTF.

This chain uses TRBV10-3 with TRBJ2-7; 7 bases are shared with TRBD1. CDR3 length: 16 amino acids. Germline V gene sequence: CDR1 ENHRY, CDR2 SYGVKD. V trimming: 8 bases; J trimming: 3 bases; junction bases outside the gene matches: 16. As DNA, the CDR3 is TGTGCCATCCCGCTCCCATGGGGGACAGCGCGCTACGAGCAGTACTTC. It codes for CAIPLPWGTARYEQYF.

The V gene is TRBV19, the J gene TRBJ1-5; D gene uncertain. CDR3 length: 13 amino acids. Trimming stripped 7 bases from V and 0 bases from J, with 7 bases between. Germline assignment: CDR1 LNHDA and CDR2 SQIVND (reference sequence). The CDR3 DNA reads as TGTGCCAGTAATGTCGATAGCAATCAGCCCCAGCATTTT. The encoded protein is CASNVDSNQPQHF.

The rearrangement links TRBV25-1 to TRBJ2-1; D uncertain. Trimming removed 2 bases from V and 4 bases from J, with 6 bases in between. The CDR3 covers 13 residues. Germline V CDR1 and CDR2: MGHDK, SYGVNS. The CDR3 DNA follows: TGTGCCAGCAGTGAAGACGGTTACAATGAGCAGTTCTTC. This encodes CASSEDGYNEQFF.

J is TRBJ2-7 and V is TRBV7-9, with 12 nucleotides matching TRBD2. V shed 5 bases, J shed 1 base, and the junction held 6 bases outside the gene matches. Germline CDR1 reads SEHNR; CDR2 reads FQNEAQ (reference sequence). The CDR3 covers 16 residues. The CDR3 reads CASSKPGTSGSYEQYF. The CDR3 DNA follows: TGTGCCAGCAGCAAACCCGGGACTAGCGGGTCCTACGAGCAGTACTTC.

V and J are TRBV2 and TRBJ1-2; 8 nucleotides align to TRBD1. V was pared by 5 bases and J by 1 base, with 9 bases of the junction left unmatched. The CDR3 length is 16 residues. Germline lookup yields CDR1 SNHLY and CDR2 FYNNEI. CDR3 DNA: TGTGCCAGCAGTCCAAGACAGGGGAGGATTAACTATGGCTACACCTTC. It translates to CASSPRQGRINYGYTF.

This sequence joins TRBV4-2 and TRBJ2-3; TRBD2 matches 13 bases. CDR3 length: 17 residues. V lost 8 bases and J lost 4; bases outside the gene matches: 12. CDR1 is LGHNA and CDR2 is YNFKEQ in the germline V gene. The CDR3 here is CASSLAGGLAVADTQYF. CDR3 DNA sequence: TGTGCCAGCTCACTAGCGGGAGGGCTAGCAGTCGCAGATACGCAGTATTTT.

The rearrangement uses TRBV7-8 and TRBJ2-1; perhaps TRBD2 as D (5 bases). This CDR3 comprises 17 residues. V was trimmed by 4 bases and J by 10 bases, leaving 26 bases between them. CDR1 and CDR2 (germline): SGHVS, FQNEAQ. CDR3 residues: CASSYPRRIAPSGEQFF. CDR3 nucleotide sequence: TGTGCCAGCAGCTATCCTAGAAGAATAGCGCCATCCGGGGAGCAGTTCTTC.

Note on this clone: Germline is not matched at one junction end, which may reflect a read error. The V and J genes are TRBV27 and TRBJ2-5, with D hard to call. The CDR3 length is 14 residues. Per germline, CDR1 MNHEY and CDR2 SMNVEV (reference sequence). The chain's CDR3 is CASSFDRAQKTQYF. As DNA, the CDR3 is TGTGCCAGCAGTTTTGACCGGGCCCAAAAGACCCAGTACTTC.

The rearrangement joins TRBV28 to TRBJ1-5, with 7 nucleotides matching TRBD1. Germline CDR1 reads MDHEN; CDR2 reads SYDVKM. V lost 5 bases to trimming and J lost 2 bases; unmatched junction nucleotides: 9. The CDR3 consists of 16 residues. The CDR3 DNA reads TGTGCCAGCAGTCCCAAAACAGGGGCGGGCAATCAGCCCCAGCATTTT. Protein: CASSPKTGAGNQPQHF.

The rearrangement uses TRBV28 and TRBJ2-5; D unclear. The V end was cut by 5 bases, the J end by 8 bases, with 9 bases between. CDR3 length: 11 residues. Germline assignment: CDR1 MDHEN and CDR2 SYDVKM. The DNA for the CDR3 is TGTGCCAGCAGTCCCCACAGAACCCAGTACTTC. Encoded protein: CASSPHRTQYF.

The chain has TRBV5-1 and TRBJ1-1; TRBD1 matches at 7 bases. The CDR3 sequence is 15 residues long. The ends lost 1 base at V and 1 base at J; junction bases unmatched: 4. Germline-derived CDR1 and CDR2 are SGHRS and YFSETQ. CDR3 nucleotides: TGCGCCAGCAGCTTGACAGGGGAAGCGAACACTGAAGCTTTCTTT. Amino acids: CASSLTGEANTEAFF. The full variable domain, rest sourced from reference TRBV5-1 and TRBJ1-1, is KAGVTQTPRYLIKTRGQQVTLSCSPISGHRSVSWYQQTPGQGLQFLFEYFSETQRNKGNFPGRFSGRQFSNSRSEMNVSTLELGDSALYLCASSLTGEANTEAFFGQGTRLTVV.

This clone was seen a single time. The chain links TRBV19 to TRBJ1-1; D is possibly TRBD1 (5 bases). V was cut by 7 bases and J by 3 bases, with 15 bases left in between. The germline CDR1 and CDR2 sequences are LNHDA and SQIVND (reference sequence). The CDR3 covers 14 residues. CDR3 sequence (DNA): TGTGCCAGTACCTTAGACCGGGGGTACACTGAAGCTTTCTTT. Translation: CASTLDRGYTEAFF.

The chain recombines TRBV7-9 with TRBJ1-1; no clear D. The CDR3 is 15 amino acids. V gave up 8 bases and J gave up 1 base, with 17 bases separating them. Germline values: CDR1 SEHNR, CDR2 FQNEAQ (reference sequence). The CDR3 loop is CASYKGQVGNTEAFF. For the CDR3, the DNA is TGTGCCAGCTATAAAGGGCAAGTCGGGAACACTGAAGCTTTCTTT. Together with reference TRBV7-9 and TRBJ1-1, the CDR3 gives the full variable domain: DTGVSQNPRHKITKRGQNVTFRCDPISEHNRLYWYRQTLGQGPEFLTYFQNEAQLEKSRLLSDRFSAERPKGSFSTLEIQRTEQGDSAMYLCASYKGQVGNTEAFFGQGTRLTVV.

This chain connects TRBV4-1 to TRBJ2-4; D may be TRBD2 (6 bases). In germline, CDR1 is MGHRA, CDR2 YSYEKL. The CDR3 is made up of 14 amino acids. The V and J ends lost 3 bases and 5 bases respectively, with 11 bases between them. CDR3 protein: CASSQGGVENIQYF. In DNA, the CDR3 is TGCGCCAGCAGCCAGGGGGGAGTCGAAAACATTCAGTACTTC.

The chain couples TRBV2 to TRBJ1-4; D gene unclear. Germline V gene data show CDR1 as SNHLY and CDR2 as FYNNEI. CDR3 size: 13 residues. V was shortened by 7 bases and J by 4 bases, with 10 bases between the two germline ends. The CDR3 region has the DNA TGTGCCAGCAACCCGTCGGGTAATGAAAAACTGTTTTTT. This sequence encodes CASNPSGNEKLFF.

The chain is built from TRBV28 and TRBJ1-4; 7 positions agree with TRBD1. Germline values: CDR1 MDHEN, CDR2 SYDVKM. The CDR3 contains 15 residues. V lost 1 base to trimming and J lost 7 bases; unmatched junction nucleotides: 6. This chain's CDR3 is CASSLSITGAEKLFF. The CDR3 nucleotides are TGTGCCAGCAGTTTATCTATTACAGGGGCTGAAAAACTGTTTTTT.

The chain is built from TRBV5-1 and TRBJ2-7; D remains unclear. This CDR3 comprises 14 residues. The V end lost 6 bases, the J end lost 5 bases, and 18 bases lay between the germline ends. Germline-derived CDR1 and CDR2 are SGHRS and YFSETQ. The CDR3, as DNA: TGCGCCAGCACCCCACAATTACAAGGCCACGAGCAGTACTTC. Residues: CASTPQLQGHEQYF.

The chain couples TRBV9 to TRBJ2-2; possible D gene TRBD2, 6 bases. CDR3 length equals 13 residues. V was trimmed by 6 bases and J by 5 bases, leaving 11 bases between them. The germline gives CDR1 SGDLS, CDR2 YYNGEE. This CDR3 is CASKAGRTGELFF. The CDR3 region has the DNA TGTGCCAGCAAGGCGGGGAGGACCGGGGAGCTGTTTTTT.

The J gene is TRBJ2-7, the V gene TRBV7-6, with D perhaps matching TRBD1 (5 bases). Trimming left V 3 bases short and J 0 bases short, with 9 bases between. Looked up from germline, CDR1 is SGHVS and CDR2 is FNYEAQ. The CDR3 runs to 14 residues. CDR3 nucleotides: TGTGCCAGCAGCTTTGGGCAGGGCTCCTACGAGCAGTACTTC. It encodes CASSFGQGSYEQYF.